The entry below gives a single TCR beta chain sequence along with its context. This entry is derived from a study of blood T cell repertoires in COVID-19. Methods used by the authors: Reference gene primer amplification gave estimated nucleated cell counts. Sequenced by immunoSEQ multiplex PCR; TCRdb stores in-frame clones only, minus some. V and J calls plus clone size are reproduced from that table; the DNA served to infer D and trimming. This sample has 30,000 to 45,000 clones, with roughly 88% found just once. CDR3 size: 17 residues. Germline V gene lookup returns CDR1 LNHDA and CDR2 SQIVND (reference sequence). With V trimmed by 3 bases and J by 1 base, 4 bases remained unmatched.

V and J are TRBV19 and TRBJ1-6, with 9 nucleotides matching TRBD1. Specimen: peripheral blood. The TCR originated in a man between 65 and 80 years old with active COVID-19. CDR3 sequence: CASSITGGASYNSPLHF. In nucleotides, the CDR3 is TGTGCCAGTAGTATTACAGGGGGCGCGTCCTATAATTCACCCCTCCACTTT.